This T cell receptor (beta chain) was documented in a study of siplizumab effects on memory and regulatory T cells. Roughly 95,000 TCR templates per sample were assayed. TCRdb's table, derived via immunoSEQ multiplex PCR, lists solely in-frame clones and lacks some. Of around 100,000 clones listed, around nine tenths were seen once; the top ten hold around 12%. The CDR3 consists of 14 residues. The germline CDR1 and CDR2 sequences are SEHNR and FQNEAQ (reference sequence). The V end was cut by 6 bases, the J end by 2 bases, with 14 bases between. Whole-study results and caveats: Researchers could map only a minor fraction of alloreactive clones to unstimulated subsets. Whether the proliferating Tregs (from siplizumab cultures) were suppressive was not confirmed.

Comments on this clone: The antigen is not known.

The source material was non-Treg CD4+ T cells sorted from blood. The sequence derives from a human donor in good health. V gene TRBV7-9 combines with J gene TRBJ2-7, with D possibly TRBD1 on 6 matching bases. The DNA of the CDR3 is TGTGCCAGCAGTCACAGGGTTATCCCCTACGAGCAGTACTTC. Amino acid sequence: CASSHRVIPYEQYF.